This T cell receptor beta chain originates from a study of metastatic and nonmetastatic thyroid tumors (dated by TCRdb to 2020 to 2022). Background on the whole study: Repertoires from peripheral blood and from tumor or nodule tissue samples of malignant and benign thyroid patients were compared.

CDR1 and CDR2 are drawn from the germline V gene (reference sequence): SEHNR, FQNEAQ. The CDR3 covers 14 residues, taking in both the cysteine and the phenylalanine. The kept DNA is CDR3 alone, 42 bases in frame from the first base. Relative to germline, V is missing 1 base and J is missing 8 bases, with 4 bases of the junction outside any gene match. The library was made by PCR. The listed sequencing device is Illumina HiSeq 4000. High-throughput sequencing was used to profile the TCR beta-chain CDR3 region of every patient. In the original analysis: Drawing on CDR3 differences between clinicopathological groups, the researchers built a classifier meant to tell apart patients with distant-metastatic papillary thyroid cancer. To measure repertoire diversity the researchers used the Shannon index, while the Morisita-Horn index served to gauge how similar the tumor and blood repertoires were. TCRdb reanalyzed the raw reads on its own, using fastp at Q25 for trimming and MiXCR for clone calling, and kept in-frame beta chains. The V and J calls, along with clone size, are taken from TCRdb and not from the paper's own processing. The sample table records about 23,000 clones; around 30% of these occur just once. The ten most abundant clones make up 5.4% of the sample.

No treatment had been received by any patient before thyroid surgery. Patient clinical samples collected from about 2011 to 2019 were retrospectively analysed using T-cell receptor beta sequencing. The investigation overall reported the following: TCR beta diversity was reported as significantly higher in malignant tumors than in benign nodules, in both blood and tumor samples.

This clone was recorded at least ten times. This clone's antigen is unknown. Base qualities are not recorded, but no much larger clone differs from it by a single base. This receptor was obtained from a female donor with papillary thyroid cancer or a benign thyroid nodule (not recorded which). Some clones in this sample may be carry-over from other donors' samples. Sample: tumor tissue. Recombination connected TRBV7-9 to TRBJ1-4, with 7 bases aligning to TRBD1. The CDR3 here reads CASSLGTGAEKLFF. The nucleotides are TGTGCCAGCAGCTTAGGGACAGGTGCCGAAAAACTGTTTTTT.